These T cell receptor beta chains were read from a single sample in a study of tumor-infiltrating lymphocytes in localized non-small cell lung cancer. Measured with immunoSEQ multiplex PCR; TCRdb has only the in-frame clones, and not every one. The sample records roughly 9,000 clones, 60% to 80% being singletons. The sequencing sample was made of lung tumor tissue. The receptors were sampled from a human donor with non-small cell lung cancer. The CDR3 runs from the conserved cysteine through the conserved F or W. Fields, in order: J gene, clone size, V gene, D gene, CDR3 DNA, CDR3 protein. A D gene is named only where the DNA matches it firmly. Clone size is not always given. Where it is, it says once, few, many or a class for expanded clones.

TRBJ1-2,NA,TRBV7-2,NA,TGTGCCAGCAGCTCAGGATCCTATGGCTACACCTTC,CASSSGSYGYTF
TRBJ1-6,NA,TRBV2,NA,TGTGCCAGCAGTGAAGCTGGGGGCCCGGGAAATTCACCCCTCCACTTT,CASSEAGGPGNSPLHF
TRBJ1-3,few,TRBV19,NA,TGTGCCAGTAATCGGGGAGATCGCTCTGGAAACACCATATATTTT,CASNRGDRSGNTIYF
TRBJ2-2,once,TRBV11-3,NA,TGTGCCAGCAGCGACCGCGGAGGGCCGGCCGGGGAGCTGTTTTTT,CASSDRGGPAGELFF
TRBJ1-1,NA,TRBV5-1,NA,TGCGCCAGCACCCCGGGGGCCAGCAACACTGAAGCTTTCTTT,CASTPGASNTEAFF
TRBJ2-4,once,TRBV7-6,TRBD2,TGTGCCAGCAGCCAAACTAGCGGGGGGGCCAAAAACATTCAGTACTTC,CASSQTSGGAKNIQYF
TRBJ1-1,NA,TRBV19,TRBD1,TGTGCCAGTAGGGAGACAGGGTGGAACACTGAAGCTTTCTTT,CASRETGWNTEAFF
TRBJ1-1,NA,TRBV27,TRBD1,TGTGCCAGCAGAACCGAGCGACAGGGACGGAGGGGAGCTGAAGCTTTCTTT,CASRTERQGRRGAEAFF
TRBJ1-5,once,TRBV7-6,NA,TGTGCCAGCAGCCAAGGTCCCAATCAGCCCCAGCATTTT,CASSQGPNQPQHF
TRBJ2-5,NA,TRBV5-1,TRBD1,TGCGCCAGCAGCTCCACGACAGGGTTCGGGGAGACCCAGTACTTC,CASSSTTGFGETQYF
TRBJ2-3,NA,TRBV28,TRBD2,TGTGCCAGCAGTTTAAGCGGGAGCGGAACAGATACGCAGTATTTT,CASSLSGSGTDTQYF
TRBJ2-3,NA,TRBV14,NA,TGTGCCAGCAGCCCACGGACTAGCACAGATACGCAGTATTTT,CASSPRTSTDTQYF
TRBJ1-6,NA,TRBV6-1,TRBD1,TGTGCCAGCAGTGAATTGACAGGGGCCTATAATTCACCCCTCCACTTT,CASSELTGAYNSPLHF
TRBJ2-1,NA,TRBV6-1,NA,TGTGCCAGCACCCTATTAAGAGTGAATGAGCAGTTCTTC,CASTLLRVNEQFF
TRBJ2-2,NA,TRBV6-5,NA,TGTGCCAGCAGTTACAGGACACCCTACACCGGGGAGCTGTTTTTT,CASSYRTPYTGELFF
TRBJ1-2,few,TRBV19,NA,TGTGCCAGTAGTCTTTTGGGTGGCTACACCTTC,CASSLLGGYTF
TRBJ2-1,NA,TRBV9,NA,TGTGCCAGCAGCGTAGTCGGCGCAGGGTATGGCAATGAGCAGTTCTTC,CASSVVGAGYGNEQFF
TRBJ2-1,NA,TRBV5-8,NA,TGTGCCAGCACGAAGGAGGGTAGTCCCGACAATGAGCAGTTCTTC,CASTKEGSPDNEQFF
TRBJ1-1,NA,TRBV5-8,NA,TGTGCCAGCAGCGTCCGGATGACCATGAACACTGAAGCTTTCTTT,CASSVRMTMNTEAFF
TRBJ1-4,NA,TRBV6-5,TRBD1,TGTGCCAGCAGTTACTCGACGGACAGGGGTGAAAAACTGTTTTTT,CASSYSTDRGEKLFF
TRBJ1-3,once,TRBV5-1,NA,TGCGCCAGCAGCTTGGAAGGGTCGGGCACCATATATTTT,CASSLEGSGTIYF